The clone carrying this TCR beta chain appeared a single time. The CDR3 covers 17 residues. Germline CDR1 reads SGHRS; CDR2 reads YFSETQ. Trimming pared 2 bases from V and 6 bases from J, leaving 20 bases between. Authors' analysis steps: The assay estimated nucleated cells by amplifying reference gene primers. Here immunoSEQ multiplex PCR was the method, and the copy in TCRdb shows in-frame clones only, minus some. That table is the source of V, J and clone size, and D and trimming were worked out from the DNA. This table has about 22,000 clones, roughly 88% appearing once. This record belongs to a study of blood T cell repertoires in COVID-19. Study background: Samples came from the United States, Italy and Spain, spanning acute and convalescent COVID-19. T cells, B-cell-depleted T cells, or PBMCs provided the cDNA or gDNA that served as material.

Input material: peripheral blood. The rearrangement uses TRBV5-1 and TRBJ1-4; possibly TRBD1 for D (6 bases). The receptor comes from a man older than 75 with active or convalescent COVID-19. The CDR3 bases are TGCGCCAGCAGCTTAAGACCCCGGGACACACAACATGAAAAACTGTTTTTT. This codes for CASSLRPRDTQHEKLFF.